This TCR beta chain originates from a study of cytomegalovirus exposure and HLA in healthy donors (dated by TCRdb to 2017 to 2019). Context from the whole study: According to an earlier analysis of 587 of the donors, roughly 180 million T cells yielded 95 million to 140 million unique TCR beta sequences and about 300 Gb of sequence data. Typing coverage varied by locus: 629-630 donors for A, B, C, DRB1 and DQB1; more than 500 for DQA1; about 600 for DPA1; fewer than 480 for DPB1. In addition to the first cohort of around 670 subjects, a separate validation cohort of under 150 different subjects was used. HLA typing covered class I and class II loci at four-digit resolution. Among a few hundred genotyped donors of the cohort, an average of approximately 250,000 unique TCR beta nucleotide sequences were sequenced per donor, roughly a sixth of them non-productive. About 5 DR-DQ haplotypes were handled as single units for association and clustering, since linkage in the cohort was strong. Donor age, sex, ethnicity and CMV serostatus were collected together with the repertoire data. The genetic ancestry cluster associated with self-reported Caucasian donors included around 76% of the roughly 410 genotyped donors. An earlier analysis of fewer than 750 of the donors used high-throughput TCR beta sequencing to judge whether each TCR beta V gene segment behaved as functional or pseudogenic. Using immunosequencing, the study profiled T cell repertoires from fewer than 700 subjects and related those repertoires to cytomegalovirus serostatus. Every repertoire in the discovery cohort had been generated on one and the same sequencing platform. In the later analysis, no new phenotypic data were used to find candidate immune exposures; instead, reliance was placed on TCR beta sequences and their occurrence across donors. High-throughput TCR immunosequencing, statistical association of individual TCRs with disease status, and machine learning were combined to predict cytomegalovirus infection status. Genome-wide SNP genotypes for about 60% of the roughly 700 donors were used in a later genetic analysis, which treated that subset as a discovery cohort. The study aimed to test whether signatures of past pathogen exposure could be identified by cataloging public T cell receptors. To study patterns of TCR occurrence, a later analysis re-analyzed previously published TCR beta repertoires from 500 to 850 donors and added high-resolution HLA genotyping. About 320 gigabases of sequencing data and approximately 93 million unique TCR sequences were included in an early release covering under 650 HLA-typed donors. Overall results and qualifications from the work: The only immune exposure information available for the cohort was CMV serostatus. A later analysis associated 17,000 or so TCR beta sequences with specific HLA alleles at a false discovery rate of 0.05. Correlated functional status among segregating V segments might reflect linkage disequilibrium, but an unknown experimental factor could not be ruled out. In vitro tests confirmed that three of the cytomegalovirus-associated TCR beta chains recognize cytomegalovirus antigens. Because HLA typing was missing for some donors at each locus, association tests included only the typed subset. Compared with equally common non-associated chains, HLA-associated TCR beta chains in a later analysis were more clonally expanded and had lower generation probabilities. Sequencing depth was assumed to be roughly uniform across donors in the presence/absence analyses, though that assumption may not hold. Most TCR sequences were observed very rarely across donors, whereas some public TCRs were present in many individuals. The sequencing pipeline was judged likely to have produced a cluster of highly shared sequence variants as a technical artifact. A further reported finding was that TCR beta sequences accurately predicted the HLA-A and HLA-B alleles for most subjects in the first cohort. Strong co-occurrence of HLA alleles, especially DR and DQ, made assigning TCR associations to individual alleles difficult. The study gave a list of about 160 TCR beta chains associated with cytomegalovirus. According to a later analysis, parvovirus B19, influenza, CMV and Epstein-Barr virus appeared linked to several top co-occurrence clusters. The classifier was reported to diagnose cytomegalovirus status with high specificity and sensitivity in both the original and validation cohorts. According to the authors, the approach could potentially be generalized to other disease states and immunological phenotypes. Broadly in line with IMGT annotations, most TCR beta V segments showed up in productive rearrangements about 90% or about 30% of the time in an earlier analysis of under 700 of the donors. Over 15 rarely observed V segments, including chromosome 9 orphons, were excluded from the earlier analysis of some 590 of the donors because counts were too low. This cohort had only TCR beta chains sequenced, and the lack of alpha or paired-chain data limited which features could be detected. In a later genetic analysis, fewer N-insertions in productive TCRs were reported among donors in an Asian-associated ancestry cluster than the approximately 670-donor mean. An association between a missense DCLRE1C variant and V-gene and J-gene trimming of TCR beta chains was found in a later genetic analysis and replicated in an independent cohort. Some IMGT-functional V segments, including TRBV6-2 and TRBV6-3, could not be told apart with the 87-base-pair reads, so those segments were excluded. In a later analysis, the rate of TCR association differed among HLA loci, with DRB1 alleles having the most associated TCRs and HLA-C alleles having the fewest. According to a later analysis, most CMV-associated TCR beta chains appeared to be HLA-restricted, and the HLA associations seemed to be driven largely by CMV exposure.

V lost 1 base and J lost 8 bases; the stretch between them is 18 bases long. CDR1 and CDR2 were assigned from the germline V gene (reference sequence) as SGHNT and YYREEE. The CDR3 sequence holds 15 residues, the cysteine and phenylalanine included. The kept DNA is CDR3 alone, 45 bases in frame from the first base. The cohort was made up of several hundred healthy bone marrow donors. At the time of sampling, all cohort members were nominally healthy, though unrecorded immune exposures were likely present. The donor was CMV seropositive and was included in the group of 300 or so seropositive cohort members. Every donor gave a peripheral blood sample, and the peripheral blood mononuclear cells from that sample were used for TCR beta sequencing. Genomic DNA was extracted from the blood cell samples with the Qiagen DNeasy Blood Extraction Kit. Points on this clone: Its antigen has not been determined. The input lacks base qualities; no much larger clone sits a single base away.

The library was made by the immunoSEQ multiplex PCR assay. For the multiplex PCR, a mixture combining 60 forward primers for TCR Vbeta segments and 13 reverse primers for TCR Jbeta segments was used. The CDR3 region of rearranged TCR beta genes was amplified from genomic DNA with a multiplex PCR assay. The Illumina HiSeq System was used to sequence the amplified TCR beta libraries as 87-base-pair reads. Processing in the source paper ran as follows. Across the roughly 640 repertoires, a later analysis counted some 81 million unique TCR beta chains, some 11 million of which were shared by at least two donors. Raw reads were error-corrected and collapsed into unique sequences with a nearest-neighbor algorithm that merged closely related sequences to remove PCR and sequencing errors. Alignment of CDR3 sequences to IMGT reference sequences was used to assign V, D and J gene segments. For a sequence to be retained, at least a six-nucleotide match to both a V gene segment and a J gene segment was required. Rearrangements were called productive when the CDR3 lacked stop codons and stayed in frame with V and J; all others were non-productive. Following IMGT convention, CDR3 was defined as the stretch from the second conserved V-encoded cysteine up to the conserved J-encoded phenylalanine. Sequences without an unambiguous match to a single V gene segment were excluded from the earlier analysis of 450 to 750 of the donors. In an earlier analysis of some 590 of the donors, V segments were called functional above 56.7% productive rearrangements and were called segregating when the between-donor standard deviation exceeded 5%. A statistical classification framework was developed to diagnose cytomegalovirus status using the catalog of TCR beta chain sequences. A later analysis assigned V and J genes by comparing TCR nucleotide sequences with IMGT/GENE-DB human TR gene sequences. The TCRdist pipeline was used in a later analysis to assign CDR3 sequences and most-parsimonious VDJ recombination scenarios. In a later analysis, every TCR beta chain was defined by the combination of its CDR3 amino acid sequence and its V-gene family, and reads without a unique V-gene family were dropped. As a way to deal with suspected cross-contamination and a sequencing artifact, a later analysis dropped more than 500 nucleotide sequences that were highly shared and had low generation probability. A later analysis calculated a clonal expansion index for each public chain from normalized within-repertoire ranks of inferred template counts. In a later analysis, generation probabilities were computed with a VDJ recombination model fitted to out-of-frame rearrangements, and the resulting probabilities were checked against IGoR. A later analysis scored TCR-TCR, TCR-HLA and TCR-CMV co-occurrence with hypergeometric tests, applying a repertoire-size bias correction to TCR pairs. In a later analysis, false discovery rates were estimated by permuting HLA or CMV assignments 20 times. In a later analysis, co-occurring TCRs were grouped using DBSCAN, with TCRdist sequence similarity added in when clustering inside HLA-allele-positive subsets. For co-occurrence clustering, repertoires with fewer than 30,000 or more than 120,000 public chains were excluded, along with roughly 5 repertoires with anomalous nucleotide sharing. This is the immuneACCESS table as TCRdb keeps it, with only in-frame sequences that have V and J called. A part of the clones is gone; compared with another copy, unresolved V genes explain less than half, and the rest is unexplained. V and J calls plus clone size are reproduced from that table; the DNA served to infer D and trimming. The sample contains 150,000 to 200,000 clones, 60% to 80% of them found a single time. Around 8% of the sample rests with the top ten.

The sequencing sample was made of PBMCs. This TCR was recovered from a woman between 40 and 55 years old in good health and CMV-seropositive. The rearrangement joined TRBV5-4 to TRBJ1-2; the D segment cannot be called with confidence. In nucleotides, the sequence is TGTGCCAGCAGCTTGCCCCTAACGTCCCTCGGGGGCTACACCTTC. This yields the protein CASSLPLTSLGGYTF.